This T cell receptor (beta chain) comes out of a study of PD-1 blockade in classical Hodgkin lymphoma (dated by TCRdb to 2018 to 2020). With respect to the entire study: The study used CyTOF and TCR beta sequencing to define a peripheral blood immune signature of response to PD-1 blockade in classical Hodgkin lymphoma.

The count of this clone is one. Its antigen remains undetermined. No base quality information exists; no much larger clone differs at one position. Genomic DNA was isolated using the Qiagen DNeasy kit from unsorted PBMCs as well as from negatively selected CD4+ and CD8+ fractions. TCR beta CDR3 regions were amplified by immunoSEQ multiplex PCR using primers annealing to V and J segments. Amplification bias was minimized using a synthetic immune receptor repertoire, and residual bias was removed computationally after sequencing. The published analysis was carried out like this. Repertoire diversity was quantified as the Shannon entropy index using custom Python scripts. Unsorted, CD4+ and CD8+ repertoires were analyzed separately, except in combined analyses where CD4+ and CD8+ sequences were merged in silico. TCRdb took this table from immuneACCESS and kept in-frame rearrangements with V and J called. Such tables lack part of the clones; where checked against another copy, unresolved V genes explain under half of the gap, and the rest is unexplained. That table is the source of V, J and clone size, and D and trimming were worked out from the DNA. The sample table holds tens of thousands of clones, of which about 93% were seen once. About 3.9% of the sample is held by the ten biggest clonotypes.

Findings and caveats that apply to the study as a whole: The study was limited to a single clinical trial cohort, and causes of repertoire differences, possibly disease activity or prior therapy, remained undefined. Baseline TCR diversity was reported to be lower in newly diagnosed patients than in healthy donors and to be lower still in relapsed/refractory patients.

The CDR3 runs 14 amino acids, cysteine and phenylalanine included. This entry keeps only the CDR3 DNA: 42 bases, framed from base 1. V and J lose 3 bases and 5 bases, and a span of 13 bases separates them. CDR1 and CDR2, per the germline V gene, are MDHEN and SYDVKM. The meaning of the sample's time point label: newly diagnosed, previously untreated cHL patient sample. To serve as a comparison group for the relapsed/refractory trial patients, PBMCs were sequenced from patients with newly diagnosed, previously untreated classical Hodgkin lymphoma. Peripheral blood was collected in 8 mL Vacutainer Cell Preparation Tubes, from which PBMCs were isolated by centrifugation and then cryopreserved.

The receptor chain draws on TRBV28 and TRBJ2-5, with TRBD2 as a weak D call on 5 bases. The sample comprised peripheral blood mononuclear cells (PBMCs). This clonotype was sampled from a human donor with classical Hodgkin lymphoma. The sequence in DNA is TGTGCCAGCAGTTTGACCTTAGGCGGGGAGACCCAGTACTTC. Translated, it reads CASSLTLGGETQYF.